What follows are 8 T cell receptor beta chains derived from one specimen sequenced in a study of cytomegalovirus exposure and HLA in healthy donors. The PCR employed 60 Vbeta primers together with 13 Jbeta primers. Libraries were prepared by immunoSEQ multiplex PCR; TCRdb keeps only in-frame clonotypes and omits some of them. This table has 150,000 to 200,000 clones, about 80% appearing once. Material: PBMCs. The receptors derive from a woman aged 35 to 49 in good health and CMV-seronegative.

The V call is TRBV19, the J call TRBJ1-2; TRBD1 matches 10 bases. Germline V gene data show CDR1 as LNHDA and CDR2 as SQIVND (reference sequence). The junction had 9 bases not matched to a gene; V was cut back by 5 bases and J by 6 bases. This CDR3 has 15 residues. The CDR3 sequence: CASSRDRGQSDGYTF. CDR3 sequence (DNA): TGTGCCAGTAGTCGTGACAGGGGGCAAAGTGATGGCTACACCTTC.

The rearrangement links TRBV20-1 to TRBJ1-3, with D hard to call. The germline gives CDR1 DFQATT, CDR2 SNEGSKA (reference sequence). The V end lost 3 bases, the J end lost 7 bases, and 7 bases lay between the germline ends. The CDR3 is made up of 11 amino acids. In nucleotides, the CDR3 is TGCAGTGCTAGGTCCTCGAACACCATATATTTT. This gives the protein CSARSSNTIYF.

The genes are TRBV7-9 and TRBJ2-2, with D possibly TRBD2 on 6 matching bases. The V end lost 1 base, the J end lost 5 bases, and 17 bases lay between the germline ends. This CDR3 is 17 amino acids long. Looked up from germline, CDR1 is SEHNR and CDR2 is FQNEAQ (reference sequence). In DNA form, the CDR3 reads TGTGCCAGCAGCTTAGATCGACGGGAGAGACGGACCGGGGAGCTGTTTTTT. Its protein is CASSLDRRERRTGELFF.

V is TRBV27 and J is TRBJ1-1, with 7 positions matching TRBD1. CDR1 and CDR2 from the germline V gene are MNHEY and SMNVEV (reference sequence). Trimming took 0 bases from V and 1 from J; bases not matched to a gene: 2. This CDR3 comprises 15 residues. CDR3 coding DNA: TGTGCCAGCAGTTTATCATCAGGGGGGAACACTGAAGCTTTCTTT. It codes for CASSLSSGGNTEAFF.

This chain connects TRBV30 to TRBJ1-3, with TRBD1 as a possible D gene (6 bases). The V and J ends lost 3 bases and 1 base respectively, with 10 bases between them. Germline loops: CDR1 GTSNPN, CDR2 SVGIG (reference sequence). The length of the CDR3 is 14 residues. The CDR3 nucleotides are TGTGCCTGGAGGGCGGACAGATCTGGAAACACCATATATTTT. Protein: CAWRADRSGNTIYF. Combining the CDR3 with reference TRBV30 and TRBJ1-3 gives the whole variable domain SQTIHQWPATLVQPVGSPLSLECTVEGTSNPNLYWYRQAAGRGLQLLFYSVGIGQISSEVPQNLSASRPQDRQFILSSKKLLLSDSGFYLCAWRADRSGNTIYFGEGSWLTVV.

This clone was seen a single time. The V call is TRBV7-3, the J call TRBJ2-6; D uncertain. V dropped 5 bases and J dropped 1 base, with 9 bases sitting between them. The CDR3 has 15 residues. CDR1 and CDR2 (germline): SGHTA, FQGTGA. The CDR3 DNA sequence: TGTGCCAGCAGCCGCCAGTCTTCTGGGGCCAACGTCCTGACTTTC. It yields the protein CASSRQSSGANVLTF.

The chain couples TRBV7-9 to TRBJ2-5; TRBD2 agrees at 13 bases. The CDR3 covers 16 residues. The germline gives CDR1 SEHNR, CDR2 FQNEAQ (reference sequence). Trimming at V came to 3 bases and at J to 3 bases, leaving 4 bases not matched to a gene. The CDR3 is CASSFWTSGRKETQYF. The CDR3 DNA reads TGTGCCAGCAGCTTTTGGACTAGCGGGAGAAAAGAGACCCAGTACTTC.

The DNA for the CDR3 is TGTGCCAGCAGCTTAGGTAAGACAGGGCCAACCTTC. Its protein is CASSLGKTGPTF. The V gene is TRBV7-9, the J gene TRBJ1-2; 7 bases fit TRBD1. J was trimmed by 14 bases and V by 1 base; bases with no gene match: 7. The CDR3 contains 12 residues. Germline lookup yields CDR1 SEHNR and CDR2 FQNEAQ (reference sequence).